This T cell receptor beta chain was retrieved from a study of memory CD4+ T cells and cytomegalovirus serostatus. Study as a whole: Healthy Belgian adult donors included roughly ten CMV-positive and some 24 CMV-negative people. Study-wide findings and caveats: CMV serostatus prediction reached median AUC around 0.94, or 0.89 with US-trained model. Of 150 to 200 reported CMV TCRbeta sequences, some 70 were found in memory CD4+ repertoires.

Germline V gives CDR1 SGHVS, CDR2 FQNEAQ. Trimming cost V 2 bases and J 2 bases, with 12 bases left between them. This CDR3 spans 16 amino acids. As to this clone: The antigen is undetermined.

The sort gate was single viable CD3+CD4+CD8-CD45RO+ cells for memory CD4+ T cells. CMV serostatus came from serum IgG against pp150, pp28, p38, p52. Profiling relied on immunoSEQ multiplex PCR, and the TCRdb table lists in-frame clones only, not all of them. The sample consists of 75,000 to 90,000 clones, around 80% of them appearing once. Sequenced input: memory CD4+ T cells from blood. The chain employs TRBV7-8 and TRBJ2-2; D gene unclear. The sequence was obtained from an adult in good health and CMV-seronegative. In DNA form, the CDR3 reads TGTGCCAGCAGCTTAAGAATGAGTACCAACACCGGGGAGCTGTTTTTT. Protein sequence: CASSLRMSTNTGELFF.